The TCR beta chain described here comes from a study of CD8+ T cells in alopecia areata. Study-wide background: Tofacitinib was given for 6 to 18 months, then stopped for 6 months. Overall study results and limits: Scalp samples also yield sequences from resident alphabeta T cells of normal skin.

About this clone: Its matching antigen is unknown.

Reverse transcription of extracted RNA yielded cDNA, which provided the sequencing template. TCRdb keeps only in-frame clones here, not all; method: immunoSEQ multiplex PCR. The data hold 150,000 to 200,000 clones, with roughly 70% observed a single time. With 5 bases removed from V and 8 bases from J, the gap between germline ends came to 15 bases. The CDR3 runs to 13 residues. Germline values: CDR1 LNHNV, CDR2 YYDKDF (reference sequence). V and J are TRBV15 and TRBJ1-2, with a tentative D call TRBD1 (5 bases). The TCR was taken from a human donor with alopecia areata. The material was CD8+ T cells sorted from blood, obtained at week 0. CDR3 bases: TGTGCCACCAGCCGGGACGAGCTATGGGGCTACACCTTC. Protein sequence: CATSRDELWGYTF.